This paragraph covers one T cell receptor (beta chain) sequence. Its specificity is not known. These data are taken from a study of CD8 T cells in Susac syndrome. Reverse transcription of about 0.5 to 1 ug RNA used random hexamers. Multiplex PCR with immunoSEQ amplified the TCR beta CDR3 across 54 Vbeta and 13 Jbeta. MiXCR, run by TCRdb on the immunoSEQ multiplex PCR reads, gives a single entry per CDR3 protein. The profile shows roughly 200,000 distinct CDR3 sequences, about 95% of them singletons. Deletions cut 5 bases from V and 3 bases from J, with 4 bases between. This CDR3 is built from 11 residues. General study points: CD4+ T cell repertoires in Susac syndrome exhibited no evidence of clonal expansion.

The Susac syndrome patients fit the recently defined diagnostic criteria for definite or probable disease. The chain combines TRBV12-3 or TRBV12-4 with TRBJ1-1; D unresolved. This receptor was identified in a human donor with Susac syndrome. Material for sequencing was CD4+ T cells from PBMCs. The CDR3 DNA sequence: TGTGCCAGCAGTCCGTACACTGAAGCTTTCTTT. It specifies CASSPYTEAFF.